The rows below give T cell receptor beta chains drawn from one sample of a study of blood T cell repertoires in COVID-19. Sequenced by immunoSEQ multiplex PCR; TCRdb stores in-frame clones only, minus some. Counted here are some 100,000 clones, over 65% occurring once; the ten biggest clones make up more than 10%. The sample taken for sequencing was peripheral blood. Receptor source: a human donor in a cohort sampled during active COVID-19. Both conserved end residues are part of each CDR3. Fields, in order: D gene, J gene, V gene, clone size, CDR3 DNA, CDR3 protein. D genes are given only for firm matches. Expanded clones are given a class, and other clones once, few, many or no size at all.

TRBD2	TRBJ2-1	TRBV4-1	.	TGCGCCAGCAGCCAGCCCACCGGGACTAGCGCCTACAATGAGCAGTTCTTC	CASSQPTGTSAYNEQFF
.	TRBJ1-2	TRBV12-3/TRBV12-4	.	TGTGCCAGCAGTTTAGCACAGGGCCATGGCTACACCTTC	CASSLAQGHGYTF
.	TRBJ2-5	TRBV6-6	.	TGTGCCAGCCGTCAGGAGGGAGAGACCCAGTACTTC	CASRQEGETQYF
TRBD1	TRBJ1-1	TRBV9	.	TGTGCCAGCAGCGTAGCCGGGACAGCGAACACTGAAGCTTTCTTT	CASSVAGTANTEAFF
TRBD1	TRBJ1-2	TRBV29-1	.	TGCAGCGGATCTACCCGGGACAGGGGGGATGCTAACTATGGCTACACCTTC	CSGSTRDRGDANYGYTF
.	TRBJ1-5	TRBV6-2/TRBV6-3	.	TGTGCCAGCAGTTACCCCGTCCTCAATCAGCCCCAGCATTTT	CASSYPVLNQPQHF
.	TRBJ1-6	TRBV11-2	.	TGTGCCAGCAGTCCTAAGTCAAGCTCCTATAATTCACCCCTCCACTTT	CASSPKSSSYNSPLHF
TRBD2	TRBJ2-5	TRBV10-3	.	TGTGCCATCAGTGCGGGGGGGCCCGAGACCCAGTACTTC	CAISAGGPETQYF
TRBD2	TRBJ2-5	TRBV7-2	.	TGTGCCAGCAGCTTAGTTCTACTAGCGGGAAGGGAGACCCAGTACTTC	CASSLVLLAGRETQYF
.	TRBJ1-5	TRBV30	.	TGTGCCTGGAGTGGAGGTGAGCCCCAGCATTTT	CAWSGGEPQHF
TRBD1	TRBJ1-2	TRBV4-1	.	TGCGCCAGCAGCCACTCCGACAGGGGAGGCTATGGCTACACCTTC	CASSHSDRGGYGYTF
TRBD2	TRBJ2-7	TRBV9	.	TGTGCCAGCAGCGTTACGGGGGGGAAAGACGAGCAGTACTTC	CASSVTGGKDEQYF
.	TRBJ2-2	TRBV21-1	few	TGTGCCAGCAGCAATTCCCCGGGGAGAAAATCTGGCGCCTACACCGGGGAGCTGTTTTTT	CASSNSPGRKSGAYTGELFF
TRBD1	TRBJ1-1	TRBV6-4	.	TGTGCCAGCAGGGGACAGGGGGCAAACACTGAAGCTTTCTTT	CASRGQGANTEAFF
TRBD1	TRBJ1-1	TRBV19	.	TGTGCCAGTAGTAAAATAGGGACAGTAAACACTGAAGCTTTCTTT	CASSKIGTVNTEAFF
.	TRBJ1-2	TRBV29-1	.	TGCAGCGTTGGGACACGGTTTGAGTATGGCTACACCTTC	CSVGTRFEYGYTF